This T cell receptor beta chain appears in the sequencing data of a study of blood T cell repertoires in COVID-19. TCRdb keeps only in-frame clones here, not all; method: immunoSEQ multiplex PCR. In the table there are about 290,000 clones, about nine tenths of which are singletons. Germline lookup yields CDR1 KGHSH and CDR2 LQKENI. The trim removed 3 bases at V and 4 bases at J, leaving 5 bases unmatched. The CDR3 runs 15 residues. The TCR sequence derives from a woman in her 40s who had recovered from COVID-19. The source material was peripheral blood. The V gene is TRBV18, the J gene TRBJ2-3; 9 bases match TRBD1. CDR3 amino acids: CASSPTGGESDTQYF. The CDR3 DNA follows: TGTGCCAGCTCACCCACAGGGGGCGAGTCAGATACGCAGTATTTT.